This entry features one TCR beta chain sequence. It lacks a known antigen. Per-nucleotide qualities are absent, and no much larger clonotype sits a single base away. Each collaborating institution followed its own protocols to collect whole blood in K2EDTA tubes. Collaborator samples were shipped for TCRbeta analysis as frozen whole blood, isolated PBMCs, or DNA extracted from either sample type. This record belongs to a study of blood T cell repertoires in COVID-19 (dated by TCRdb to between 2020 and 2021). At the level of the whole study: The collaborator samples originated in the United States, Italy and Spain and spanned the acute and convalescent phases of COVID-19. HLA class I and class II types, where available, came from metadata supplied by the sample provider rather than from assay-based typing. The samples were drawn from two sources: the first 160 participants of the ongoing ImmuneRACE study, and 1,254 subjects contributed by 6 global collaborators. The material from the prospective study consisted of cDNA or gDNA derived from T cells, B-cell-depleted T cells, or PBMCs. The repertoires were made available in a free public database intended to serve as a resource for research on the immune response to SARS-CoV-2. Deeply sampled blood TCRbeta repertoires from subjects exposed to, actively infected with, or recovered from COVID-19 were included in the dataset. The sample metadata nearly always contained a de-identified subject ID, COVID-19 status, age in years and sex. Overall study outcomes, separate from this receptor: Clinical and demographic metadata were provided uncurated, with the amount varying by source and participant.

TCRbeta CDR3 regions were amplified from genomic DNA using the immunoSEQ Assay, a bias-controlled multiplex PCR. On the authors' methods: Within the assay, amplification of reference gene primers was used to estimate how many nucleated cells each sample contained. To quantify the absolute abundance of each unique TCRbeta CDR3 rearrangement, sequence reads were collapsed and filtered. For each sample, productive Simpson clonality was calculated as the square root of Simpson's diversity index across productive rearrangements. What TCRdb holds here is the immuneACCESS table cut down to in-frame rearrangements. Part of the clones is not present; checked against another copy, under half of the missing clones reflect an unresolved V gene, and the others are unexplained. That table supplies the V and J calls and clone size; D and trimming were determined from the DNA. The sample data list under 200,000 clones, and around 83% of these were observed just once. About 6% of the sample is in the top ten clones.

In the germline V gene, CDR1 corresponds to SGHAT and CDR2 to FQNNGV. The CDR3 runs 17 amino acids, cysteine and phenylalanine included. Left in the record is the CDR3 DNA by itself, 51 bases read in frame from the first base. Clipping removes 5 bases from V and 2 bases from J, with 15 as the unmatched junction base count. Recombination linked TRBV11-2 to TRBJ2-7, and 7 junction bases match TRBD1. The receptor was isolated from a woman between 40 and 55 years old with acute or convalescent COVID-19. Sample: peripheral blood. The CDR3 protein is CASSPIARQGKAYEQYF. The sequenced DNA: TGTGCCAGCAGCCCGATAGCGCGACAGGGTAAAGCCTACGAGCAGTACTTC.